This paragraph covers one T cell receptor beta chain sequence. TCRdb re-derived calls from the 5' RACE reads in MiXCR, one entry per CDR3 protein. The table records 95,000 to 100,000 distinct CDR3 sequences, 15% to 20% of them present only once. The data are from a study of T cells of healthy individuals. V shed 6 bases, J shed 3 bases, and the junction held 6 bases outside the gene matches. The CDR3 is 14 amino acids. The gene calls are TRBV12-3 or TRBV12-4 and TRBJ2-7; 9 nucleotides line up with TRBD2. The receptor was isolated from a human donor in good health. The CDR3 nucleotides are TGTGCCAGCAGCTTGGCGGGAGGGAGCTACGAGCAGTACTTC. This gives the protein CASSLAGGSYEQYF.